Reported below is one T cell receptor beta chain. Its antigen is undetermined. The data derive from a study of beta chain features in type 1 diabetes. Study outcomes and limitations: Whatever favoring of shorter templates PCR might show would apply equally to patients and controls.

Expressed TCRB transcripts were sequenced because the isolated RNA had all been reverse transcribed beforehand. TCRdb's table, derived via immunoSEQ multiplex PCR, lists solely in-frame clones and lacks some. The repertoire includes 40,000 to 45,000 clones, around 45% of them detected once, and 0.72% sits in the top ten. The CDR3 spans 14 residues. Unmatched junction bases numbered 10, after V lost 6 bases and J lost 6 bases. Germline CDR1 is MNHNS and CDR2 is SASEGT. Averaging about 116 mL, one heparinised blood draw was given by each donor. The TCR was taken from a woman aged 18-29 years in good health. The chain combines TRBV6-1 with TRBJ1-2; 7 bases map to TRBD1. The specimen sequenced was central memory CD4+ T cells from blood. The CDR3 loop reads CASSRQGGGHGYTF. The CDR3 bases are TGTGCCAGCAGCCGACAGGGAGGAGGCCATGGCTACACCTTC.